This is a list of T cell receptor beta chains from one sample in a study of blood T cell repertoires in COVID-19. Generated by immunoSEQ multiplex PCR, the TCRdb table keeps only in-frame clones and is missing some. The profile shows around 230,000 clones, 75% to 90% of them singletons. The sequenced sample consisted of peripheral blood. All receptors come from a woman aged 70-85 years with active or convalescent COVID-19. CDR3s include the opening cysteine and the closing phenylalanine or tryptophan. The D gene is left open where the match is weak. Expanded clones get a size class; other rows say once, few or many, or leave the size out.

>TRBV5-4|NA|TRBJ2-2|NA
TGTGCCAGCAGCTTGGGGCAGACGAACACCGGGGAGCTGTTTTTT
CASSLGQTNTGELFF
>TRBV3-1/TRBV3-2|NA|TRBJ1-1|TRBD1
TGTGCCAGCAGCCCGCATTCCGGGACAGGGGGCAACACTGAAGCTTTCTTT
CASSPHSGTGGNTEAFF
>TRBV7-9|many|TRBJ1-1|NA
TGTGCCAGCAGTGCTGGCAGGGAAGCTTTCTTT
CASSAGREAFF
>TRBV2|few|TRBJ2-7|NA
TGTGCCAGCCAAATGGGCATCCTCTCCTACGAGCAGTACTTC
CASQMGILSYEQYF
>TRBV19|NA|TRBJ1-5|NA
TGTGCCAGTAGGAGGGCCAATCAGCCCCAGCATTTT
CASRRANQPQHF
>TRBV18|NA|TRBJ2-7|NA
TGTGCCAGCTCACCAACAACAGGGGAGGACGAGCAGTACTTC
CASSPTTGEDEQYF
>TRBV19|few|TRBJ1-5|NA
TGTGCCGGAGGGCCTGATCAGCCCCAGCATTTT
CAGGPDQPQHF
>TRBV5-1|few|TRBJ2-7|NA
TGCGCCAGCAGCTTGGAGCGGGCCGACGAGCAGTACTTC
CASSLERADEQYF
>TRBV19|NA|TRBJ1-5|TRBD1
TGTGCCAGTACCCGGGGAGCAGGGGGGAATCAGCCCCAGCATTTT
CASTRGAGGNQPQHF
>TRBV10-3|once|TRBJ2-3|TRBD2
TGTGCCATCAGTAATGGACTAGCGGGGGGAACAGATACGCAGTATTTT
CAISNGLAGGTDTQYF
>TRBV29-1|NA|TRBJ1-4|TRBD1
TGCAGCTTCCGGACAGGGGCTAATGAAAAACTGTTTTTT
CSFRTGANEKLFF
>TRBV3-1/TRBV3-2|NA|TRBJ1-2|NA
TGTGCCAGCACCCACTCTTTCGACAGCTATGGCTACACCTTC
CASTHSFDSYGYTF
>TRBV5-1|NA|TRBJ1-3|TRBD1
TGCGCCAGCAGCTCACAGGGGGGCGGAAACACCATATATTTT
CASSSQGGGNTIYF
>TRBV7-8|NA|TRBJ1-2|NA
TGTGCCAGCAGCGAAAACAGGGTTTACTATGGCTACACCTTC
CASSENRVYYGYTF
>TRBV25-1|NA|TRBJ1-2|NA
TGTGCCAGCAGTAGGGACAATCCTATCTATGGCTACACCTTC
CASSRDNPIYGYTF
>TRBV5-6|NA|TRBJ1-5|NA
TGTGCCAGCAGCTTGGCAGGGCTGCCCCAGCATTTT
CASSLAGLPQHF
>TRBV6-2/TRBV6-3|few|TRBJ2-1|TRBD2
TGTGCCAGCAGTTACTGGACTAGCGGTAACAATGAGCAGTTCTTC
CASSYWTSGNNEQFF
>TRBV5-1|NA|TRBJ1-4|TRBD1
TGCGCCAGCAGCTCGGACAGGGGCAATGAAAAACTGTTTTTT
CASSSDRGNEKLFF
>TRBV15|NA|TRBJ2-1|TRBD1
TGTGCCACCAGCAGAGATCGTTTGGCAGGGGGTAGTGAGCAGTTCTTC
CATSRDRLAGGSEQFF
>TRBV9|NA|TRBJ1-5|NA
TGTGCCAGCAGCGTAGACGCGTATAGCAATCAGCCCCAGCATTTT
CASSVDAYSNQPQHF
>TRBV5-1|NA|TRBJ2-3|NA
TGCGCCAGCAGCTATATATCGGGAGATACGCAGTATTTT
CASSYISGDTQYF
>TRBV24-1|NA|TRBJ2-5|TRBD2
TGTGCCACCAGTGATCCAGCGGGGGAAGAGACCCAGTACTTC
CATSDPAGEETQYF
>TRBV28|NA|TRBJ2-1|TRBD1
TGTGCCAGCAGTCTACCACCCGGACAGGGGAGGGATGAGCAGTTCTTC
CASSLPPGQGRDEQFF
>TRBV29-1|few|TRBJ2-2|NA
TGCAGCGTTGGAAGAGACGGAGCGACCGGGGAGCTGTTTTTT
CSVGRDGATGELFF
>TRBV12-3/TRBV12-4|NA|TRBJ2-5|NA
TGTGCCAGCACCTACCTCCCGGAGACCCAGTACTTC
CASTYLPETQYF
>TRBV10-1|NA|TRBJ1-1|NA
TGCGCCAGCAGTGTCGATAGAAGGAACACTGAAGCTTTCTTT
CASSVDRRNTEAFF
>TRBV29-1|NA|TRBJ2-2|TRBD1
TGCAGCGTTGAGGACTTGGGACAGGGGGGCACCGGGGAGCTGTTTTTT
CSVEDLGQGGTGELFF
>TRBV5-1|once|TRBJ1-5|NA
TGCGCCAGCAGCTTGGCCCCCACGGATCAGCCCCAGCATTTT
CASSLAPTDQPQHF
>TRBV5-1|NA|TRBJ1-6|NA
TGCGCCAGCAGCCTCGCGGCGATAGGCTCCTATAATTCACCCCTCCACTTT
CASSLAAIGSYNSPLHF
>TRBV6-5|NA|TRBJ1-5|NA
TGTGCCAGCAGTTACTCTGGAGTAGGTCAGCCCCAGCATTTT
CASSYSGVGQPQHF
>TRBV4-1|once|TRBJ2-7|TRBD2
TGCGCCAGCAGCCAAGCAGTGGGGGGGAACGAGCAGTACTTC
CASSQAVGGNEQYF
>TRBV3-1/TRBV3-2|NA|TRBJ1-3|NA
TGTGCCAGCAGCCAAAGTCCCCAGGGTTCGGGTACCTTCGGAAACACCATATATTTT
CASSQSPQGSGTFGNTIYF
>TRBV10-3|NA|TRBJ2-3|NA
TGTGCCATCATGAGGGGGGGTTCAGATACGCAGTATTTT
CAIMRGGSDTQYF
>TRBV10-3|NA|TRBJ2-1|TRBD2
TGTGCCATCGGAGAGCGGGAGCCGGTCACTGAGCAGTTCTTC
CAIGEREPVTEQFF
>TRBV1|NA|TRBJ2-6|NA
TGCACCAGCAGCCAAGATGAGGCAAGCGGGGGAAACTCTGGGGCCAACGTCCTGACTTTC
CTSSQDEASGGNSGANVLTF
>TRBV19|NA|TRBJ2-2|NA
TGTGCCAGTAGTATAGATTCAGGGGAGCTGTTTTTT
CASSIDSGELFF
>TRBV10-3|NA|TRBJ1-5|NA
TGTGCCATCAGTGACATTGGGGGGTATAGCAATCAGCCCCAGCATTTT
CAISDIGGYSNQPQHF